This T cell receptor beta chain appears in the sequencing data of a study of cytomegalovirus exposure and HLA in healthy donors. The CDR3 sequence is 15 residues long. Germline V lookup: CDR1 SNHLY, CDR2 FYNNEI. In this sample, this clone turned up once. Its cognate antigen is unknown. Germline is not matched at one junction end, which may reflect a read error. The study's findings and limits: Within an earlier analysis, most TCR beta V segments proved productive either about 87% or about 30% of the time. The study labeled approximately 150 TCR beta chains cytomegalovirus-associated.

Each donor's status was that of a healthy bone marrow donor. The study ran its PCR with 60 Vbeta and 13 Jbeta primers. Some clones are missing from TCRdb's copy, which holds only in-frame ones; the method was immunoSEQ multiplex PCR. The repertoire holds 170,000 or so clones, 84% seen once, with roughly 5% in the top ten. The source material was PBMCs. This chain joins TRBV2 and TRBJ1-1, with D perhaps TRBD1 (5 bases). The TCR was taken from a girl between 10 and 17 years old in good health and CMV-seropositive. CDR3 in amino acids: CASREDSFKDTEAFF. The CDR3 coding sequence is TGTGCCAGCAGAGAAGACAGTTTTAAGGACACTGAAGCTTTCTTT.